The rows below give T cell receptor beta chains drawn from one sample of a study of synovial regulatory T cells in juvenile arthritis. Method: immunoSEQ multiplex PCR; TCRdb's copy keeps in-frame clones and lacks some. The sample totals more than 9,500 clones; its top ten clones hold around 1.1%. The sequenced material came from Treg cells from blood. The receptors originated from a donor younger than 30 with juvenile idiopathic arthritis. Each CDR3 is given with its conserved first and last residue. Fields, in order: CDR3 protein, J gene, V gene.

CDR3: CASRGTYRSYEQYF; J: TRBJ2-7; V: TRBV27
CDR3: CASSLGTGGIYGYTF; J: TRBJ1-2; V: TRBV28
CDR3: CASSRAGRSTDTQYF; J: TRBJ2-3; V: TRBV6-5
CDR3: CASSLAAGGFYEQYF; J: TRBJ2-7; V: TRBV28
CDR3: CASSLPGLATEQYF; J: TRBJ2-7; V: TRBV7-2
CDR3: CASSPLNTDTQYF; J: TRBJ2-3; V: TRBV6-1
CDR3: CASSHGRGIAGPHEQYF; J: TRBJ2-7; V: TRBV7-9
CDR3: CASSQIGQPQHF; J: TRBJ1-5; V: TRBV4-1
CDR3: CASTATGKVEYF; J: TRBJ2-7; V: TRBV7-8
CDR3: CASSGWGPGNTIYF; J: TRBJ1-3; V: TRBV2
CDR3: CASSLGQALHGYTF; J: TRBJ1-2; V: TRBV28
CDR3: CASSYSSPGTGSKQYF; J: TRBJ2-7; V: TRBV6-5
CDR3: CASSWVGSYEQYF; J: TRBJ2-7; V: TRBV6-5
CDR3: CASSPRGPETQYF; J: TRBJ2-5; V: TRBV19
CDR3: CASSLSRHGGYTF; J: TRBJ1-2; V: TRBV28
CDR3: CASSIGNQPQHF; J: TRBJ1-5; V: TRBV19
CDR3: CASSLGLAGPKVF; J: TRBJ2-1; V: TRBV28
CDR3: CASSLGGWETQYF; J: TRBJ2-5; V: TRBV28
CDR3: CASSAGHGATNTGELFF; J: TRBJ2-2; V: TRBV5-6
CDR3: CASSPHGGSRSYEQYF; J: TRBJ2-7; V: TRBV9
CDR3: CASSFSTGPIGTQYF; J: TRBJ2-3; V: TRBV28
CDR3: CASGGTSGNTGELFF; J: TRBJ2-2; V: TRBV5-1
CDR3: CASSEGGMGNQPQHF; J: TRBJ1-5; V: TRBV6-1
CDR3: CASSLPGPSEAFF; J: TRBJ1-1; V: TRBV7-9
CDR3: CASRGQGGGTGELFF; J: TRBJ2-2; V: TRBV6-1
CDR3: CATRRSSRVGYTF; J: TRBJ1-2; V: TRBV15
CDR3: CASRPGGGEQYF; J: TRBJ2-7; V: TRBV6-5
CDR3: CASSVGTGGLNTEAFF; J: TRBJ1-1; V: TRBV2
CDR3: CASSPLLGGAGEAFF; J: TRBJ1-1; V: TRBV19
CDR3: CASNRRQGATYEQYF; J: TRBJ2-7; V: TRBV28
CDR3: CASRPKQGHIWNEQFF; J: TRBJ2-1; V: TRBV19
CDR3: CASSRDPLFTRKYF; J: TRBJ2-7; V: TRBV6-6
CDR3: CASSFRTRTNIQYF; J: TRBJ2-4; V: TRBV6-6